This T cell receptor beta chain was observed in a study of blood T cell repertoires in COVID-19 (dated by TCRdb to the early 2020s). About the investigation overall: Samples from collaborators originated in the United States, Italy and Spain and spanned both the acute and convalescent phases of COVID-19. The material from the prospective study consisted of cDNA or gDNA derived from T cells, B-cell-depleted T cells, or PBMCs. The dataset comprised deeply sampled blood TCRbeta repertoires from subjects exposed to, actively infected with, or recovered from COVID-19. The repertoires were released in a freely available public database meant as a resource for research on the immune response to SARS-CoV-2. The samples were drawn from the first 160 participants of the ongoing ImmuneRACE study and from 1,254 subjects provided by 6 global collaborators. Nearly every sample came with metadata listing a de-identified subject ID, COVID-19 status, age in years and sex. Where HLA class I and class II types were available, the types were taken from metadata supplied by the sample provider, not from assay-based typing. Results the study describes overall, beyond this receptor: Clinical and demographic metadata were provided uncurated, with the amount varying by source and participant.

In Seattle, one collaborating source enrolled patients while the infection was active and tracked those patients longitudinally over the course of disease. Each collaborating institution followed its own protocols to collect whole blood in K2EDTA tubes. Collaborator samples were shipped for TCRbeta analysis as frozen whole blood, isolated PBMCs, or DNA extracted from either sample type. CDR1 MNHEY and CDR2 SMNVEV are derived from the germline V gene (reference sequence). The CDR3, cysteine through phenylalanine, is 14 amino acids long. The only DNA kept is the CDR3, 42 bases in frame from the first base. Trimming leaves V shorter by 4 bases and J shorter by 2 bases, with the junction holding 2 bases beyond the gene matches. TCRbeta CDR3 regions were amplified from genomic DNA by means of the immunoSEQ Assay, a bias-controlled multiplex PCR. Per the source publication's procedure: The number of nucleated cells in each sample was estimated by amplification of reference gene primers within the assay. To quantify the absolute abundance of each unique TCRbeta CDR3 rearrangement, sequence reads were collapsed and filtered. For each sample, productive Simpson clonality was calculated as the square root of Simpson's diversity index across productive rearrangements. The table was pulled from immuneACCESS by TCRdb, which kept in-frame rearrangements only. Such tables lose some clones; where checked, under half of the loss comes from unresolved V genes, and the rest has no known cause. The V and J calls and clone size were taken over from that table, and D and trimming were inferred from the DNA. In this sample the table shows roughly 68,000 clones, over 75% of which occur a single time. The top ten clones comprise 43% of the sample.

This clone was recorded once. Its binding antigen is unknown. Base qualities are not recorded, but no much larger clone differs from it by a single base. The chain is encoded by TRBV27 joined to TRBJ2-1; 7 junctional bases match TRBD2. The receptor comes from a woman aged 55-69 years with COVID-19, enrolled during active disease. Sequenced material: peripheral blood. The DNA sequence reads TGTGCCAGCAGTTGGGGGGGACCCTACAATGAGCAGTTCTTC. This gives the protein CASSWGGPYNEQFF.